Given below is one TCR beta chain in context. No antigen is known for it. The sample holds no much larger clone one base away, and base qualities are not on file. TCRbeta CDR3 regions were amplified from genomic DNA by means of the immunoSEQ Assay, a bias-controlled multiplex PCR. As for the authors' bioinformatics: Within the assay, amplification of reference gene primers was used to estimate how many nucleated cells each sample contained. To quantify the absolute abundance of each unique TCRbeta CDR3 rearrangement, sequence reads were collapsed and filtered. For each sample, productive Simpson clonality was calculated by taking the square root of Simpson's diversity index across productive rearrangements. TCRdb holds this immuneACCESS table with in-frame rearrangements only. Some clones are missing; in checked studies, unresolved V genes explain under half, and the rest has no known cause. V, J and clone size are those of that table, while D and trimming were read from the DNA. Here the sample has 120,000 or so clones; over 75% occur a single time. Around 4.2% of the sample belongs to the ten largest clones.

The data belong to a study of blood T cell repertoires in COVID-19 (dated by TCRdb to 2020 to 2022). Regarding the research as a whole: Collaborator samples came from the United States, Italy and Spain and covered acute and convalescent phases of COVID-19. The material from the prospective study consisted of cDNA or gDNA derived from T cells, B-cell-depleted T cells, or PBMCs. Deeply sampled blood TCRbeta repertoires from subjects exposed to, actively infected with, or recovered from COVID-19 were included in the dataset. The repertoires were released in a freely available public database meant as a resource for research on the immune response to SARS-CoV-2. The samples were drawn from the first 160 participants of the ongoing ImmuneRACE study and from 1,200 or so subjects provided by 6 global collaborators. Nearly every sample came with metadata listing a de-identified subject ID, COVID-19 status, age in years and sex. Where HLA class I and class II types were available, the types were taken from metadata supplied by the sample provider, not from assay-based typing.

The germline V gene (reference sequence) yields LNHDA for CDR1 and SQIVND for CDR2. Including cysteine and phenylalanine, the CDR3 has 14 amino acids. Only CDR3 DNA remains: 42 bases, in frame from the first base. Germline trimming: 3 bases from V, 9 bases from J; junction bases outside gene matches: 6. The paper as a whole reports these results and caveats: The amount of clinical and demographic metadata varied by source and participant and was provided uncurated.

Each collaborating institution followed its own protocols to collect whole blood in K2EDTA tubes. For TCRbeta analysis, collaborators shipped samples as frozen whole blood, isolated PBMCs, or DNA extracted from either of those sample types. The sequence came from a man aged 60 to 69 with acute or convalescent COVID-19. The sequence joins TRBV19 to TRBJ2-2, and TRBD1 matches 8 of the central bases. Sequencing was done on a sample of peripheral blood. The CDR3 protein is CASSIRPGGWELFF. In nucleotides, the sequence is TGTGCCAGTAGTATCCGTCCAGGGGGCTGGGAGCTGTTTTTT.